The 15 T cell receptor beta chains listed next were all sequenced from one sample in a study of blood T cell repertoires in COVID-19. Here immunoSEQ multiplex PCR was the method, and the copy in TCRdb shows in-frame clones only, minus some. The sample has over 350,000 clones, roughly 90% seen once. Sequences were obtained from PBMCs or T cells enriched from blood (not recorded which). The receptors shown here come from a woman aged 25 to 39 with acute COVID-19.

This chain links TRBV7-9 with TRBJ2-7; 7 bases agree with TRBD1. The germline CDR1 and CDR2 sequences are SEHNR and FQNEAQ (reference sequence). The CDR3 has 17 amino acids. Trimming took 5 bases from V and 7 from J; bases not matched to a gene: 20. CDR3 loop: CASSPGTTGSRTREQYF. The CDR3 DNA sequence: TGTGCCAGCAGCCCCGGGACGACAGGGTCTCGAACTAGAGAGCAGTACTTC.

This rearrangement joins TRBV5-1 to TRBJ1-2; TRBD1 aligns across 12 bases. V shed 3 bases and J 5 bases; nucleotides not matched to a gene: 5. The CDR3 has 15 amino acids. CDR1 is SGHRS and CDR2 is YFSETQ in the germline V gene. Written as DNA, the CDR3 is TGCGCCAGCAGCTGGGTGGGACAGGGGGCATATGGCTACACCTTC. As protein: CASSWVGQGAYGYTF.

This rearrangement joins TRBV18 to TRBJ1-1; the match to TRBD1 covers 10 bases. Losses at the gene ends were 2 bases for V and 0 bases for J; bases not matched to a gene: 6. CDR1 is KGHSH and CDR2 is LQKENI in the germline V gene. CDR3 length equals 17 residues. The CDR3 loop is CASSPSGTGVMNTEAFF. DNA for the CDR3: TGTGCCAGCTCACCATCGGGGACAGGGGTTATGAACACTGAAGCTTTCTTT.

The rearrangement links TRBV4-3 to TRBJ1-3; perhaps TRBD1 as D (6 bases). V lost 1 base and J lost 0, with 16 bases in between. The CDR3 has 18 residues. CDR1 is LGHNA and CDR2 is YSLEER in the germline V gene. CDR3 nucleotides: TGCGCCAGCAGCCAAGCCCCAGGGGAAGGGACCTCTGGAAACACCATATATTTT. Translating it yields CASSQAPGEGTSGNTIYF.

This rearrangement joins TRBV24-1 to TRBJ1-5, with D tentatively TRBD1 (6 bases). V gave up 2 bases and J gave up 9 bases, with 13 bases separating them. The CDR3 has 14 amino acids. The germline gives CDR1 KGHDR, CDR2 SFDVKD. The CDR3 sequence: CATSDYRARWPQHF. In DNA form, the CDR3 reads TGTGCCACCAGTGATTACAGGGCCCGGTGGCCCCAGCATTTT.

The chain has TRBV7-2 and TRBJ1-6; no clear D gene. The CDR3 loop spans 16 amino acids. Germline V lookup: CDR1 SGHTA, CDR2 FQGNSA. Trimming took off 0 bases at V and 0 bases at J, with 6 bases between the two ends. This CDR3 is CASSLASSSYNSPLHF. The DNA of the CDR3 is TGTGCCAGCAGCTTAGCATCTAGCTCCTATAATTCACCCCTCCACTTT.

The CDR3 here is CATSDSRTGNTEAFF. The CDR3 nucleotides read TGTGCCACCAGTGATTCTCGGACAGGGAACACTGAAGCTTTCTTT. This chain uses TRBV24-1 with TRBJ1-1; 7 nucleotides match TRBD1. The CDR3 contains 15 residues. Germline V gene sequence: CDR1 KGHDR, CDR2 SFDVKD. V gave up 2 bases and J gave up 1 base; unmatched junction bases: 3.

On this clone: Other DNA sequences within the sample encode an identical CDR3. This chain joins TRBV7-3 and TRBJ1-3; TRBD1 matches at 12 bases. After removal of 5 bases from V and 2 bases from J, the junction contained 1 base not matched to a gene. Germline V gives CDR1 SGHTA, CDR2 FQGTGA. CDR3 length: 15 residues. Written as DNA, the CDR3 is TGTGCCAGCAGCAGGGACAGGGGGCCTGGAAACACCATATATTTT. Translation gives CASSRDRGPGNTIYF.

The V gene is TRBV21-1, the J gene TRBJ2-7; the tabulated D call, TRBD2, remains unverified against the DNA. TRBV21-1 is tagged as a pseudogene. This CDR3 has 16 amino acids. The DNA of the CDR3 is TGTGCCAGCATCAACTTCCGGGACTCAAGTCCCTACGAGCAGTACTTC. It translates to CASINFRDSSPYEQYF.

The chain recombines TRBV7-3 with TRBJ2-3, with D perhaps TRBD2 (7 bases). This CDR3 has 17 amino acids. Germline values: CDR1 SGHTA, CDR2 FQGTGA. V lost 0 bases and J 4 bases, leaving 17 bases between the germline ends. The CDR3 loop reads CASSLTGGGAGPDTQYF. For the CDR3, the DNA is TGTGCCAGCAGCTTAACGGGAGGGGGGGCTGGCCCAGATACGCAGTATTTT.

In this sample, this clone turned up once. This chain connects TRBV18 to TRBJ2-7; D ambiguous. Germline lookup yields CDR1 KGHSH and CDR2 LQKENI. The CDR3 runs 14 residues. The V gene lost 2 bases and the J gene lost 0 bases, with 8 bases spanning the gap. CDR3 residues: CASSPGLSSYEQYF. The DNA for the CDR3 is TGTGCCAGCTCACCAGGTCTAAGCTCCTACGAGCAGTACTTC.

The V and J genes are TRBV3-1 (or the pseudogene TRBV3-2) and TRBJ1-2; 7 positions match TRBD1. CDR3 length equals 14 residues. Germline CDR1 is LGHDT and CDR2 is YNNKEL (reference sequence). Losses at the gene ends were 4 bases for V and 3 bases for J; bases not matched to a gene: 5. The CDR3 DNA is TGTGCCAGCAGCCCCGACAGGGCGCACTATGGCTACACCTTC. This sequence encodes CASSPDRAHYGYTF.

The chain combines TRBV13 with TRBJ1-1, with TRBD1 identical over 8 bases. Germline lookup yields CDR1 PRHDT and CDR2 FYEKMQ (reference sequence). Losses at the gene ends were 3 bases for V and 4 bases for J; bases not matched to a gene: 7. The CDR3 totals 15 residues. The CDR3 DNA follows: TGTGCCAGCAGCTTTCTCGGGACAGGAGCCACTGAAGCTTTCTTT. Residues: CASSFLGTGATEAFF.

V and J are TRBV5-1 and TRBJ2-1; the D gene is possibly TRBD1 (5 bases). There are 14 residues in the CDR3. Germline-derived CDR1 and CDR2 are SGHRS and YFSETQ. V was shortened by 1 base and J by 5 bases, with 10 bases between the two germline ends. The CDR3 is CASSLTQGDNEQFF. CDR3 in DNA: TGCGCCAGCAGCTTGACGCAAGGGGACAATGAGCAGTTCTTC.

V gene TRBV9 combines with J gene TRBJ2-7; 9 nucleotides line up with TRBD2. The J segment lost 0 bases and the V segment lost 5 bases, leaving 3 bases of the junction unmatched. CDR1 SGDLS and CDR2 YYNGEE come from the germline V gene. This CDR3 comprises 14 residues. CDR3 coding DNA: TGTGCCAGCAGTATTAGCGGGGGCTCCTACGAGCAGTACTTC. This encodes CASSISGGSYEQYF.